The 10 T cell receptor beta chains listed next were all sequenced from one sample in a study of T cells in Graves' hyperthyroidism and ophthalmopathy. The TCR beta CDR3 regions underwent amplification using RNA transcripts as the source. In the first-round RT-PCR of the TCR CDR3, the HTBI primer set was used. TCRdb reanalysed the multiplex PCR reads using MiXCR and keeps one entry per CDR3 protein. The sample has roughly 500,000 distinct CDR3 sequences; 46% are singletons. The sample taken for sequencing was peripheral blood or thyroid tissue (not recorded which). The source is an adult woman with Graves' disease, either hyperthyroidism or ophthalmopathy (not recorded which).

This clonotype occurred many times. CDR3 in amino acids: CASSFSTGGEQPQHF. The CDR3 DNA follows: TGTGCCAGCAGCTTCTCGACAGGGGGCGAGCAGCCCCAGCATTTT. The chain links TRBV13 to TRBJ1-5, with 10 nucleotides matching TRBD1. V dropped 3 bases and J dropped 7; count of bases not matched to a gene: 6. The CDR3 runs 15 residues. The V gene's germline CDR1 is PRHDT and CDR2 FYEKMQ (reference sequence).

To note about this clonotype: A much larger clone differs from this one at a single base, so this may be a read error. The chain is built from TRBV7-9 and TRBJ2-5; no definite D call. In germline, CDR1 is SEHNR, CDR2 FQNEAQ (reference sequence). V lost 5 bases to trimming and J lost 5 bases, with 3 bases between them. This CDR3 region has 10 residues. Here the CDR3 reads CASSTETQYF. The CDR3 bases are TGTGCCAGCAGCACGGAGACCCAGTACTTC.

The V and J genes are TRBV6-1 and TRBJ2-7; TRBD1 might be the D (6 bases). The CDR3 spans 13 residues. V lost 5 bases and J lost 2, with 10 bases in between. CDR1 MNHNS and CDR2 SASEGT come from the germline V gene. The CDR3 reads CASSQGFTYEQYF. DNA of the CDR3: TGTGCCAGCAGTCAGGGGTTCACCTACGAGCAGTACTTC.

The chain couples TRBV7-6 to TRBJ2-5, with D possibly being TRBD1 or TRBD2 (5 bases each). The CDR3 spans 15 residues. Germline lookup yields CDR1 SGHVS and CDR2 FNYEAQ. V was cut by 6 bases and J by 7 bases, with 21 bases left in between. The DNA for the CDR3 is TGTGCCAGCAGTTCCTCCTTCGGGGACGGAGGGACCCAGTACTTC. Its translation: CASSSSFGDGGTQYF.

The V and J genes are TRBV20-1 and TRBJ2-2; 10 bases are shared with TRBD2. The V gene end was trimmed by 3 bases and the J gene end by 4 bases; junction bases not matched to a gene: 5. The CDR3 is 15 residues long. Germline V lookup: CDR1 DFQATT, CDR2 SNEGSKA (reference sequence). This CDR3 reads CSASILAGVTGELFF. CDR3 sequence (DNA): TGCAGTGCTAGTATCCTAGCGGGGGTCACCGGGGAGCTGTTTTTT.

The CDR3 spells CASSYSDRGNGYTF. DNA of the CDR3: TGTGCCAGCAGTTACTCGGACAGGGGGAATGGCTACACCTTC. The V gene is TRBV6-5, the J gene TRBJ1-2; TRBD1 agrees at 10 bases. The trim removed 0 bases at V and 6 bases at J, leaving 1 base unmatched. This CDR3 is 14 amino acids long. Germline assignment: CDR1 MNHEY and CDR2 SVGAGI.

Concerning this clonotype itself: The junction shows a germline mismatch at one end, possibly a read error. This sequence joins TRBV2 and TRBJ1-1; 8 nucleotides match TRBD1. The CDR3 runs 15 residues. Germline V gene lookup returns CDR1 SNHLY and CDR2 FYNNEI. CDR3: CASSQSPTGVTEAFF. The CDR3 nucleotides read TGCGCCAGCAGCCAATCCCCGACAGGGGTCACTGAAGCTTTCTTT.

The chain couples TRBV5-1 to TRBJ1-1; TRBD1 matches 9 bases. The length of the CDR3 is 15 residues. The ends lost 4 bases at V and 3 bases at J; junction bases unmatched: 7. Germline loops: CDR1 SGHRS, CDR2 YFSETQ. The CDR3 sequence is CASSIEQGADTEAFF. CDR3 in DNA: TGCGCCAGCAGCATCGAACAGGGGGCTGACACTGAAGCTTTCTTT. The complete variable domain, with remaining parts taken from reference TRBV5-1 and TRBJ1-1, reads KAGVTQTPRYLIKTRGQQVTLSCSPISGHRSVSWYQQTPGQGLQFLFEYFSETQRNKGNFPGRFSGRQFSNSRSEMNVSTLELGDSALYLCASSIEQGADTEAFFGQGTRLTVV.

This clonotype was picked up many times. The rearrangement links TRBV5-1 to TRBJ1-2; no definite D call. Trimming stripped 3 bases from V and 6 bases from J, with 15 bases between. This CDR3 spans 14 amino acids. The germline CDR1 and CDR2 sequences are SGHRS and YFSETQ. CDR3 in DNA: TGCGCCAGCAGCTCAGGAGGGTTGAAGGATGGCTACACCTTC. Encoded protein: CASSSGGLKDGYTF.

This clonotype was counted only a few times. CDR3 region: CASKLNRGGETQYF. Here the CDR3 DNA reads TGTGCCAGCAAGCTCAACAGGGGGGGAGAGACCCAGTACTTC. The V call is TRBV7-2, the J call TRBJ2-5, with D maybe TRBD1 (8 bases). Germline assignment: CDR1 SGHTA and CDR2 FQGNSA. The V gene lost 7 bases and the J gene lost 4 bases, with 16 bases spanning the gap. The CDR3 contains 14 residues. Combining the CDR3 with reference TRBV7-2 and TRBJ2-5 gives the whole variable domain GAGVSQSPSNKVTEKGKDVELRCDPISGHTALYWYRQSLGQGLEFLIYFQGNSAPDKSGLPSDRFSAERTGGSVSTLTIQRTQQEDSAVYLCASKLNRGGETQYFGPGTRLLVL.